These 16 T cell receptor beta chains were all obtained from the same sample, sequenced in a study of CXCR3-negative and CXCR3-positive naive CD8 T cells. Study-level points and caveats: CXCR3-positive naive cells carried more hydrophobic TRB CDR3s than CXCR3-negative naive cells did.

Via 5' RACE with UMI labels, TRB cDNA libraries were prepared. TCRdb re-called the 5' RACE reads; one entry per CDR3 protein, DNA not given. This sample's clone table lists approximately 59,000 distinct CDR3 sequences. Their antigen targets remain unknown. The sample comprised naive CXCR3+ CD8+ T cells from blood. The sample's subset: CD45RO-CCR7+CD27+CD95- naive CD8+ T cells expressing CXCR3 (TNR3+). All receptors come from a human donor in good health. Some clones in this sample may be carry-over from other donors' samples.

This chain links TRBV20-1 with TRBJ2-7. The CDR3 runs to 13 residues. From germline, CDR1 is DFQATT and CDR2 SNEGSKA (reference sequence). The CDR3: CSARGTETYEQYF.

V is TRBV23-1 and J is TRBJ2-7; TCRdb's assignment of TRBD2 cannot be checked, as there is no DNA. TRBV23-1 is an ORF, with its function uncertain. The CDR3 totals 13 residues. CDR3 loop: CASRRAGGYEQYF.

The J gene is TRBJ2-1, the V gene TRBV19; TCRdb picks TRBD2, but there is no DNA to check that call. The CDR3 is 14 residues long. Germline V gene lookup returns CDR1 LNHDA and CDR2 SQIVND (reference sequence). CDR3 sequence: CATSGGSSYNEQFF.

The V gene is TRBV6-2 or TRBV6-3, the J gene TRBJ2-7; there is no DNA to check the TCRdb D call of TRBD1. The CDR3 has 15 amino acids. CDR1 MNHEY and CDR2 SVGEGT come from the germline V gene. The CDR3 loop is CASTPSRGLLYEQYF.

This sequence joins TRBV7-3 and TRBJ2-3; TCRdb indicates TRBD2, and absent DNA this call remains unverified. Germline CDR1 and CDR2: SGHTA and FQGTGA. The CDR3 is 18 residues long. The CDR3 protein is CASSLGTSGRPIPDTQYF.

This chain links TRBV7-9 with TRBJ1-3; TCRdb selects TRBD1, and the lack of DNA leaves this call unchecked. The CDR3 is 14 residues long. Germline assignment: CDR1 SEHNR and CDR2 FQNEAQ (reference sequence). This CDR3 is CASSLRQGVNTIYF.

This sequence joins TRBV29-1 and TRBJ1-2; absent DNA, TCRdb's TRBD1 call cannot be checked. The CDR3 totals 14 residues. Germline V gene sequence: CDR1 SQVTM, CDR2 ANQGSEA. The chain's CDR3 is CSVEDQGPMGGYTF.

The V gene is TRBV12-3 or TRBV12-4, the J gene TRBJ2-1; the TRBD2 assignment by TCRdb is unverifiable without DNA. CDR3 length: 14 residues. CDR3 residues: CASLAGGVYNEQFF.

The V call is TRBV7-9, the J call TRBJ2-7; TCRdb gives TRBD1 as the D gene, but with no DNA this cannot be confirmed. The CDR3 has 16 residues. Germline values: CDR1 SEHNR, CDR2 FQNEAQ (reference sequence). CDR3 protein: CASSLARGVLRYEQYF.

The rearrangement joins TRBV4-1 to TRBJ1-1; TCRdb indicates TRBD1, and absent DNA this call remains unverified. The germline CDR1 and CDR2 sequences are MGHRA and YSYEKL. There are 16 residues in the CDR3. This CDR3 is CASSREGGRTNTEAFF.

The rearrangement uses TRBV6-1 and TRBJ2-3; TCRdb's assignment of TRBD1 cannot be checked, as there is no DNA. Per the germline V gene, CDR1 is MNHNS and CDR2 is SASEGT. This CDR3 is built from 15 residues. The CDR3 sequence is CASHTLWGATDTQYF.

The chain has TRBV20-1 and TRBJ2-1. The CDR3 has 15 residues. Germline assignment: CDR1 DFQATT and CDR2 SNEGSKA (reference sequence). The CDR3 protein is CSALGGGGAYNEQFF.

J is TRBJ2-3 and V is TRBV6-4. This CDR3 is 14 amino acids long. The germline gives CDR1 MRHNA, CDR2 SNTAGT. The CDR3 loop is CASSDDRNTDTQYF.

The V call is TRBV13, the J call TRBJ1-2. The germline gives CDR1 PRHDT, CDR2 FYEKMQ (reference sequence). CDR3 length equals 16 residues. The CDR3 loop reads CASSPRTQLHLYGYTF. The complete variable domain, with remaining parts taken from reference TRBV13 and TRBJ1-2, reads AAGVIQSPRHLIKEKRETATLKCYPIPRHDTVYWYQQGPGQDPQFLISFYEKMQSDKGSIPDRFSAQQFSDYHSELNMSSLELGDSALYFCASSPRTQLHLYGYTFGSGTRLTVV.

This rearrangement joins TRBV20-1 to TRBJ2-2; TCRdb selects TRBD1, and the lack of DNA leaves this call unchecked. CDR1 is DFQATT, CDR2 SNEGSKA, per germline (reference sequence). This CDR3 is built from 17 residues. CDR3 sequence reads: CSARDIAGGQNTGELFF.

The rearrangement uses TRBV3-1 and TRBJ2-5; lacking DNA, the TRBD2 call made by TCRdb goes unchecked. The length of the CDR3 is 15 residues. In germline, CDR1 is LGHDT, CDR2 YNNKEL (reference sequence). This chain's CDR3 is CASSQEIAAEETQYF.